Listed below are T cell receptor beta chains from one sample, sequenced in a study of shared clonotypes between healthy human individuals. Profiled with immunoSEQ multiplex PCR; TCRdb holds only in-frame clones, not every one. The sample includes around 1.9 million clones, around 95% of them seen just once. The sequenced material came from naive CD8+ T cells from PBMCs. All receptors derive from a man between 18 and 29 years old in good health. Some clones in this sample may be carry-over from other donors' samples. Both conserved end residues are part of each CDR3. Expanded clones are given a class, and other clones once, few, many or no size at all.

V: TRBV7-2
size: .
CDR3: CASSLAGRTSTDTQYF

V: TRBV11-2
size: .
CDR3: CASSIISDEQYF

V: TRBV5-5
size: .
CDR3: CASSRGGRSYEQYF

V: TRBV27
size: .
CDR3: CASKAQEYSNQPQHF

V: TRBV2
size: .
CDR3: CASRQAALRRETQYF

V: TRBV12-5
size: .
CDR3: CASDEPGLALQETQYF

V: TRBV19
size: .
CDR3: CASSMGERGEQYF

V: TRBV28
size: .
CDR3: CAIAPRGSTEAFF

V: TRBV11-2
size: .
CDR3: CASSFGLAGDMYF

V: TRBV27
size: .
CDR3: CASSPGLGTGELFF

V: TRBV6-1
size: .
CDR3: CASSDVVNYEQYF

V: TRBV7-3
size: .
CDR3: CASSSSVSSYNEQFF

V: TRBV21-1
size: .
CDR3: CASPWTGEASGPYEQYF

V: TRBV28
size: .
CDR3: CASTGDRGWGQPQHF

V: TRBV5-1
size: .
CDR3: CASSLIPREVWETQYF

V: TRBV30
size: .
CDR3: CAWSRGRTISGANVLTF

V: TRBV7-3
size: .
CDR3: CARTPTGLGDRFDEQYF

V: TRBV27
size: .
CDR3: CASSRTRGGKYEQYF

V: TRBV5-6
size: .
CDR3: CASSLKRQGAWEAFF

V: TRBV7-6
size: .
CDR3: CASSLFRAANYNEQFF

V: TRBV5-6
size: .
CDR3: CASSLARGYTF

V: TRBV9
size: .
CDR3: CASSVEGAGSGYTF

V: TRBV29-1
size: once
CDR3: CSAGIRDARYEQYF

V: TRBV5-1
size: .
CDR3: CASSEGPGTGGELFF

V: TRBV5-6
size: .
CDR3: CASSLEASGTASYEQYF

V: TRBV27
size: .
CDR3: CASRDRESGELFF

V: TRBV28
size: .
CDR3: CASSPTGFYQPQHF

V: TRBV9
size: .
CDR3: CASSPLGSYEQYF

V: TRBV9
size: .
CDR3: CASSGEPGNYGYTF

V: TRBV5-4
size: .
CDR3: CASSLYEHTGELFF

V: TRBV15
size: .
CDR3: CATSSPGAGYEQYF

V: TRBV7-6
size: .
CDR3: CASSLDRVEQYF

V: TRBV25-1
size: .
CDR3: CASSTSELAKNIQYF

V: TRBV11-2
size: .
CDR3: CASSAWGGGTTNEKLFF

V: TRBV27
size: .
CDR3: CASAPGVRGTLRETQYF

V: TRBV27
size: .
CDR3: CASRLDRVMNTEAFF

V: TRBV27
size: .
CDR3: CASWTGGLHGYTF

V: TRBV5-1
size: .
CDR3: CASTLDPVNYGYTF

V: TRBV9
size: .
CDR3: CASSYGGGYQPQHF

V: TRBV7-9
size: .
CDR3: CASSLGAGIEQYF

V: TRBV29-1
size: .
CDR3: CSVQGLAEQYF

V: TRBV7-9
size: .
CDR3: CASSLVGQGIIRGETQYF

V: TRBV29-1
size: .
CDR3: CSGTGVHEQFF

V: TRBV4-3
size: .
CDR3: CASSQDAITEAFF

V: TRBV27
size: once
CDR3: CASSRLGQGNEQYF

V: TRBV30
size: .
CDR3: CAWTPGALPGTEAFF

V: TRBV7-9
size: .
CDR3: CASSFSGNEAFF

V: TRBV6-5
size: .
CDR3: CASSYGGGTDTQYF

V: TRBV19
size: .
CDR3: CASSISDRGWGNEQFF

V: TRBV5-5
size: .
CDR3: CASSLEWTYEQYF

V: TRBV9
size: .
CDR3: CASSPNRGRSGELFF

V: TRBV7-8
size: once
CDR3: CASSWRLAGNTGELFF

V: TRBV13
size: .
CDR3: CASSSPRTGKNIQYF

V: TRBV6-5
size: .
CDR3: CASSSLSGEQYF